This TCR beta chain was recorded in a study of T cells in Graves' hyperthyroidism and ophthalmopathy. General study points: Model output signaled ophthalmopathy a median approximately 6 months ahead of onset. In blood, most of the thyroid clonotypes expanded above 0.001 were also present.

The study defined stable Graves' hyperthyroidism as no ophthalmopathy progression within 18 months. Exclusions: uncontrolled infection, other autoimmune disease, pregnancy, lactation. The ends were cut back, 0 bases at V and 6 bases at J, with 12 bases in the middle. CDR3 length: 14 residues. In germline, CDR1 is MNHNY, CDR2 SVGAGI (reference sequence). RNA transcripts served as the template for amplifying TCR beta CDR3 regions. The HTBI set primed first-round TCR CDR3 RT-PCR. TCRdb used MiXCR to reprocess the multiplex PCR reads, holding one entry per CDR3 protein. The sample lists around 280,000 distinct CDR3 sequences, approximately 13% occurring once. This clonotype was recorded at least ten times. Its antigen remains unidentified.

This clonotype originated in a woman aged 40 to 50 with Graves' hyperthyroidism. The sample was blood. J is TRBJ2-7 and V is TRBV6-6, with D maybe TRBD2 (5 bases). Written as DNA, the CDR3 is TGTGCCAGCAGTTACTCGACTAATTCTCCCGAGCAGTACTTC. Protein product: CASSYSTNSPEQYF.